This TCR beta chain was sequenced during a study of cytomegalovirus exposure and HLA in healthy donors. Study-wide background: In a previous analysis, 100 million to 140 million unique TCR beta sequences were found from 150 million to 200 million T cells. Genetic ancestry analysis placed around 76% of the 398 donors that were genotyped in the Caucasian-associated cluster. Broader study findings: The Asian-associated ancestry cluster reportedly had fewer N-insertions than the roughly 700-donor mean in a later analysis. When presence/absence was analysed, sequencing depth was taken to be roughly uniform across donors.

The PCR employed 60 Vbeta primers together with 13 Jbeta primers. Here immunoSEQ multiplex PCR was the method, and the copy in TCRdb shows in-frame clones only, minus some. The table records 85,000 to 95,000 clones, roughly three fifths of them present only once. This CDR3 is 15 amino acids long. Germline V gene lookup returns CDR1 LGHNA and CDR2 YNFKEQ. With V trimmed by 3 bases and J by 3 bases, 6 bases remained unmatched. Points on this clone: The antigen is not known.

The TCR comes from a woman aged 25 to 45 in good health and CMV-seronegative. Specimen: PBMCs. V gene TRBV4-2 combines with J gene TRBJ1-1, with 8 bases matching TRBD1. The CDR3 nucleotides are TGTGCCAGCAGCCAGCCCAAGACAGGGGACACTGAAGCTTTCTTT. It translates to CASSQPKTGDTEAFF.